The source of this T cell receptor beta chain is a study of cytomegalovirus exposure and HLA in healthy donors. At the level of the study: Drawn from HLA-typed donors, approximately 86 million unique TCRs were held in an early data release.

Germline lookup yields CDR1 KGHSH and CDR2 LQKENI. The V end lost 2 bases, the J end lost 5 bases, and 7 bases lay between the germline ends. This CDR3 is 13 amino acids long. Primers for the PCR totalled 60 Vbeta and 13 Jbeta. Clones were sequenced by immunoSEQ multiplex PCR, and TCRdb holds only the in-frame ones, with some missing. The table includes more than 130,000 clones, around 79% detected once. For this clone: What it recognizes is unknown. Other DNA sequences from this sample encode an identical CDR3 as well.

The study, taken as a whole, reports: Reports state that TCR beta sequences accurately predicted most subjects' HLA-A and HLA-B alleles. When a later analysis was performed, an Asian-associated ancestry cluster reportedly had fewer N-insertions than the roughly 700-donor mean. The study flagged about 150 TCR beta chains as cytomegalovirus-associated.

The sequenced material came from PBMCs. V and J are TRBV18 and TRBJ1-5; no clear D gene. The sequence was obtained from a male donor in good health and CMV-seronegative. The CDR3, as DNA: TGTGCCAGCTCACCAAGCGGGGATCAGCCCCAGCATTTT. Translated: CASSPSGDQPQHF.